One and the same sample provided the 4 T cell receptor beta chains below, sequenced in a study of blood T cell repertoires in COVID-19. The table came from immunoSEQ multiplex PCR; TCRdb's copy has only in-frame clones and leaves some out. The table shows around 130,000 clones, with about 79% occurring only once. Specimen: peripheral blood. Every receptor here comes from a woman in her seventies with acute or convalescent COVID-19.

The V and J genes are TRBV11-3 and TRBJ2-5; TRBD2 is a possible D gene (6 bases). Per the germline V gene, CDR1 is SGHNT and CDR2 is YENEEA. The V end was cut by 5 bases, the J end by 2 bases, with 9 bases between. The CDR3 covers 13 residues. The CDR3: CASSPRGQETQYF. The CDR3 DNA follows: TGTGCCAGCAGCCCCCGGGGGCAAGAGACCCAGTACTTC.

The chain is built from TRBV12-5 and TRBJ2-7; TRBD2 is a possible D gene (5 bases). The CDR3 length is 15 residues. The V end lost 0 bases, the J end lost 0 bases, and 9 bases lay between the germline ends. Germline V gene sequence: CDR1 LGHNT, CDR2 FRNRAP. The CDR3 region has the DNA TGTGCTAGTGGTTTGGTACTGGGGAGCTCCTACGAGCAGTACTTC. Translation gives CASGLVLGSSYEQYF.

The chain recombines TRBV18 with TRBJ1-5; TRBD1 is a possible D gene (5 bases). The ends were cut back, 3 bases at V and 2 bases at J, with 14 bases in the middle. The CDR3 runs 16 residues. Germline V gene lookup returns CDR1 KGHSH and CDR2 LQKENI. The CDR3 protein is CASSPVGRVGNQPQHF. The CDR3, as DNA: TGTGCCAGCTCACCGGTGGGGCGAGTTGGCAATCAGCCCCAGCATTTT. The variable domain in full, completed from reference TRBV18 and TRBJ1-5, reads NAGVMQNPRHLVRRRGQEARLRCSPMKGHSHVYWYRQLPEEGLKFMVYLQKENIIDESGMPKERFSAEFPKEGPSILRIQQVVRGDSAAYFCASSPVGRVGNQPQHFGDGTRLSIL.

The chain combines TRBV29-1 with TRBJ2-1; 9 nucleotides match TRBD2. Germline V gene data show CDR1 as SQVTM and CDR2 as ANQGSEA. This CDR3 is built from 14 residues. Trimming at V came to 5 bases and at J to 6 bases, leaving 8 bases not matched to a gene. The CDR3 DNA is TGCAGCGTTTACCTAGCGGGGTCCGTCAATGAGCAGTTCTTC. This gives the protein CSVYLAGSVNEQFF.